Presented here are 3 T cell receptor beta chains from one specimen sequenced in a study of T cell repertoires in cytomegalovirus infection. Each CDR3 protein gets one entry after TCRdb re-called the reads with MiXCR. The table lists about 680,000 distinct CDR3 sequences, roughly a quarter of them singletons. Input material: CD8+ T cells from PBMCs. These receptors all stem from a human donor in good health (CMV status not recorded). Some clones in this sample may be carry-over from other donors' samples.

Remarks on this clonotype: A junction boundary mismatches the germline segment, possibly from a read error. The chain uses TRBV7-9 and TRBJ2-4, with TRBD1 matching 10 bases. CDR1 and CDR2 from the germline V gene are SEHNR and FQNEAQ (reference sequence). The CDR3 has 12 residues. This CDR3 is CASSLGDRGEYF. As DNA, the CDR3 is TGTGCCAGCAGTTTAGGGGACAGGGGAGAGTACTTC. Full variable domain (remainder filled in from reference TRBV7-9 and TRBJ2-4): DTGVSQNPRHKITKRGQNVTFRCDPISEHNRLYWYRQTLGQGPEFLTYFQNEAQLEKSRLLSDRFSAERPKGSFSTLEIQRTEQGDSAMYLCASSLGDRGEYFGAGTRLSVL.

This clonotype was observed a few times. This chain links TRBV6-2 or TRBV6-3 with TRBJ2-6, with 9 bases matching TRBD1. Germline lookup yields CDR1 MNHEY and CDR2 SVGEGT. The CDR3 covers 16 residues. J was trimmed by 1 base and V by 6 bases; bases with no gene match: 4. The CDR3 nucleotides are TGTGCCAGCAGGGACAGGGGAACATCTGGGGCCAACGTCCTGACTTTC. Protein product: CASRDRGTSGANVLTF.

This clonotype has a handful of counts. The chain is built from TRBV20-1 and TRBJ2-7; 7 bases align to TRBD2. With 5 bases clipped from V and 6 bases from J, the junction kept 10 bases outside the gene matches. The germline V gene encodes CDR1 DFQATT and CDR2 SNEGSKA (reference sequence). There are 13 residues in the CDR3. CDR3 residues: CSAGGDSRLEQYV. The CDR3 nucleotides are TGCAGTGCTGGGGGGGACTCCCGTCTCGAGCAGTACGTC.